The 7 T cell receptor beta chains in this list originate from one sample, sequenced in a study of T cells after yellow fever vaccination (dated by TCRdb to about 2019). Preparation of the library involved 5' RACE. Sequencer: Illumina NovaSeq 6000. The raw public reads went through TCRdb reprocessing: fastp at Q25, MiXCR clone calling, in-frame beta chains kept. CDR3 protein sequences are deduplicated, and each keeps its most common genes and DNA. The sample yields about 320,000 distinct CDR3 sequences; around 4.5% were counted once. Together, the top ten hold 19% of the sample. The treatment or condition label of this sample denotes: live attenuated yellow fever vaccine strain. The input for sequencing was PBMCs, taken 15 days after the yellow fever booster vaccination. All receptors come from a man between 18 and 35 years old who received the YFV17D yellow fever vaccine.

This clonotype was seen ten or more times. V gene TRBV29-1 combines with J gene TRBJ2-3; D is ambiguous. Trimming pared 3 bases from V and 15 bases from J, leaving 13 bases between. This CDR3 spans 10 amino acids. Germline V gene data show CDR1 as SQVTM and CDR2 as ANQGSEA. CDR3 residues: CSVEFPTTYF. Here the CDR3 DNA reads TGCAGCGTTGAGTTCCCGACCACTTATTTT.

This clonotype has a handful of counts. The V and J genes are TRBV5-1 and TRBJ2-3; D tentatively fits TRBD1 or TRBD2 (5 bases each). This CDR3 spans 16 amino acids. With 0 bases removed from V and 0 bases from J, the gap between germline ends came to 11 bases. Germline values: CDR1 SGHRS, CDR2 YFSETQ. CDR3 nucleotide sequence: TGCGCCAGCAGCTTGGTGTCAGGGAGTAGCACAGATACGCAGTATTTT. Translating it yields CASSLVSGSSTDTQYF.

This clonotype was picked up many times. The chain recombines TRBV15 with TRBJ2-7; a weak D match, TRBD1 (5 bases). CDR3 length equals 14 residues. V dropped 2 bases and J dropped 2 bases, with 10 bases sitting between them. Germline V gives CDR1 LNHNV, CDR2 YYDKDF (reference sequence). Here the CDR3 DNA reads TGTGCCACCAGCAGACTACAGGCCCCCTACGAGCAGTACTTC. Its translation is CATSRLQAPYEQYF.

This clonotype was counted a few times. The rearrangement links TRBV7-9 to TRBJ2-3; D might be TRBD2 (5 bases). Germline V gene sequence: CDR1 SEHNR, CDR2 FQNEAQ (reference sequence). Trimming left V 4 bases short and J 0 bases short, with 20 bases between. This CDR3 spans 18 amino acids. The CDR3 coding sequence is TGTGCCAGCAGCTACACCGTTTCGGCGGGCCTGAGCACAGATACGCAGTATTTT. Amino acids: CASSYTVSAGLSTDTQYF. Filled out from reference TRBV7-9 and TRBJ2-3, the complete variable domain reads DTGVSQNPRHKITKRGQNVTFRCDPISEHNRLYWYRQTLGQGPEFLTYFQNEAQLEKSRLLSDRFSAERPKGSFSTLEIQRTEQGDSAMYLCASSYTVSAGLSTDTQYFGPGTRLTVL.

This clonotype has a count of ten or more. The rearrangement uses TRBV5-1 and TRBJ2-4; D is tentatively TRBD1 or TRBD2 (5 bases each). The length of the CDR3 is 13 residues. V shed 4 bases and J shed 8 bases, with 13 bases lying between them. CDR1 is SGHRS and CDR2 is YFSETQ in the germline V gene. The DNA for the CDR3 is TGCGCCAGCAGCACGTCCGGGGCGGACATTCAGTACTTC. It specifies CASSTSGADIQYF. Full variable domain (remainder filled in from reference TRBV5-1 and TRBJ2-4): KAGVTQTPRYLIKTRGQQVTLSCSPISGHRSVSWYQQTPGQGLQFLFEYFSETQRNKGNFPGRFSGRQFSNSRSEMNVSTLELGDSALYLCASSTSGADIQYFGAGTRLSVL.

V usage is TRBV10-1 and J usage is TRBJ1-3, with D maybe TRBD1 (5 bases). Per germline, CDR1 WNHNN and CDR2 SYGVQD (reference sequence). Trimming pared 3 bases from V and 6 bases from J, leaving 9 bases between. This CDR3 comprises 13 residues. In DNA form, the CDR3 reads TGCGCCAGCAGTGAAGGCGGGACAAACACCATATATTTT. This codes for CASSEGGTNTIYF.

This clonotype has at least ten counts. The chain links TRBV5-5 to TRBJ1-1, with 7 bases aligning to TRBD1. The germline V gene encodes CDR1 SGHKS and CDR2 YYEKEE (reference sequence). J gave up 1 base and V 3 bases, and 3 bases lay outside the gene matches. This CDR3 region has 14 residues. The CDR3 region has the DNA TGTGCCAGCAGCTGGGGACAGCAGAACACTGAAGCTTTCTTT. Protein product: CASSWGQQNTEAFF.